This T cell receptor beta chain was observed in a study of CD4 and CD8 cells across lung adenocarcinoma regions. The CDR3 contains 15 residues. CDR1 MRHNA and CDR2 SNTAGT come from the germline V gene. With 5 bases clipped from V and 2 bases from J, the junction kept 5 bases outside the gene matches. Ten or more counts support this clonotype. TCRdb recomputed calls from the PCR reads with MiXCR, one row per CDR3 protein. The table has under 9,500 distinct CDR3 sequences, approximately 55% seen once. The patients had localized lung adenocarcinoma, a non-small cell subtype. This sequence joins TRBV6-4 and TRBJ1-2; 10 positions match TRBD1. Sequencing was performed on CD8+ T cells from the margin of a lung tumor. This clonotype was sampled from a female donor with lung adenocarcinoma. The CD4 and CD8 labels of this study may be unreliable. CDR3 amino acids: CASSPWTGGNYGYTF. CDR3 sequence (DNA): TGTGCCAGCAGTCCCTGGACAGGGGGAAACTATGGCTACACCTTC.